This TCR beta chain originates from a study of technical replicates of blood from a few donors. The CDR3 consists of 16 residues. TCRdb's copy holds only in-frame clones and misses some; the assay was immunoSEQ multiplex PCR. The sample lists around 70,000 clones, 95% to 97% seen once, with 0.25% to 0.3% in the top ten. The source is a human donor in good health. This chain uses TRBV21-1 with TRBJ2-7; TRBD2 is the table's D call, not checked against the DNA. TRBV21-1 is noted as a pseudogene. The source material was T cells isolated from PBMCs. The CDR3, as DNA: TGTGCCAGCAGCAAAGTCGGGGCGGGAGGCCACTACGAGCAGTACTTC. Protein sequence: CASSKVGAGGHYEQYF.